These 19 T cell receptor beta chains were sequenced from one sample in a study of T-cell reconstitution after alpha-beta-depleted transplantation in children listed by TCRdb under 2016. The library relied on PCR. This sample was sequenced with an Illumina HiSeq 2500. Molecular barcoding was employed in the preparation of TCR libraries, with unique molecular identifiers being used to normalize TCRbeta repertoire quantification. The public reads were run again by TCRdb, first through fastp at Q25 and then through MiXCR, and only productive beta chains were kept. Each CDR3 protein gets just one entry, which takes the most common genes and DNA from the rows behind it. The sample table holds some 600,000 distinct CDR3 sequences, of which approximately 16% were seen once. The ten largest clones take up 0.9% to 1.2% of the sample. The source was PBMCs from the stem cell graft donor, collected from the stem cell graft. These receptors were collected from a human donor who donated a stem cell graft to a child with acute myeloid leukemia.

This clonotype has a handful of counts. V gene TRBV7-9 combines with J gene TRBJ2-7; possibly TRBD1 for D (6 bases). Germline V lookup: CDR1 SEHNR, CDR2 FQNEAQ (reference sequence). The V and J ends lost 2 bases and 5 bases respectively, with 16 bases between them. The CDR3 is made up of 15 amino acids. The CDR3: CASSLLGQGQNEQYF. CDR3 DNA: TGTGCCAGCAGCTTATTGGGGCAGGGACAAAACGAGCAGTACTTC.

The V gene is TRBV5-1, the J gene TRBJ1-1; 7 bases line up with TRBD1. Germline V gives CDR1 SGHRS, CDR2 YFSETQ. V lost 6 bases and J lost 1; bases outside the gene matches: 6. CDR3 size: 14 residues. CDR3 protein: CASTHTGANTEAFF. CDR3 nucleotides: TGCGCCAGCACCCACACAGGGGCGAACACTGAAGCTTTCTTT.

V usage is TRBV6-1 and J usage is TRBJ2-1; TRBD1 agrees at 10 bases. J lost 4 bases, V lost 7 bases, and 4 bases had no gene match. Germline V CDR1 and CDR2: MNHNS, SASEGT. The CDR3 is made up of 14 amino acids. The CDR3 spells CASMTGGGYNEQFF. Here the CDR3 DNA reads TGTGCCAGCATGACAGGGGGCGGGTACAATGAGCAGTTCTTC.

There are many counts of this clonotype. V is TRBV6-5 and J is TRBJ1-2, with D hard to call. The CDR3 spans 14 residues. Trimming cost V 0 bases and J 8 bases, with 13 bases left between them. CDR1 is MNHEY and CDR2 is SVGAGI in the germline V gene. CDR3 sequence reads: CASSYSTGLYGYTF. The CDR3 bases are TGTGCCAGCAGTTACTCAACGGGCCTTTACGGCTACACCTTC.

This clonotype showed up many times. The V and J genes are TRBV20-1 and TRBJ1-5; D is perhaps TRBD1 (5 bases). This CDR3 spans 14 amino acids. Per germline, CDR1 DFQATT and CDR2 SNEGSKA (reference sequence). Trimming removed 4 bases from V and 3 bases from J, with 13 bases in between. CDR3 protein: CSAKGRGINQPQHF. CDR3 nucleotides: TGCAGTGCTAAGGGGAGGGGCATCAATCAGCCCCAGCATTTT.

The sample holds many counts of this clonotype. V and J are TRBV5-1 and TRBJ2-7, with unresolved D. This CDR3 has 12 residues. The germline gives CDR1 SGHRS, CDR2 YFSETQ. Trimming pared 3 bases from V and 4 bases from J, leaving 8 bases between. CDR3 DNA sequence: TGCGCCAGCAGCTCGTCGGAATACGAGCAGTACTTC. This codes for CASSSSEYEQYF.

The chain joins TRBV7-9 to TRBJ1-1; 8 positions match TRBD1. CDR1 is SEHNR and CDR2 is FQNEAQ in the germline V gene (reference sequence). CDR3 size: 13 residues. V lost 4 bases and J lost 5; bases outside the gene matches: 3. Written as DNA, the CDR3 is TGTGCCAGCAGCTGGACAGGGATGACTGAAGCTTTCTTT. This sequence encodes CASSWTGMTEAFF.

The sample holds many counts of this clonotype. CDR3 sequence reads: CASSRTGEPQHF. The CDR3 nucleotides read TGTGCCAGCAGTCGAACAGGGGAGCCCCAGCATTTT. The rearrangement uses TRBV6-5 and TRBJ1-5; TRBD1 agrees at 7 bases. Germline CDR1 MNHEY, CDR2 SVGAGI. The CDR3 extends over 12 amino acids. V lost 5 bases and J lost 8; bases outside the gene matches: 3.

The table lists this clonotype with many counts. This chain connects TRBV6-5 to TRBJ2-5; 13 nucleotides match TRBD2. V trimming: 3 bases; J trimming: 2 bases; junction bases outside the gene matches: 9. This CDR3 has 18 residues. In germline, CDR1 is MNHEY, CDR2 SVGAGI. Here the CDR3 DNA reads TGTGCCAGCAGTTATTCCGGACTAGCGGGGGCCTCTCAAGAGACCCAGTACTTC. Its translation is CASSYSGLAGASQETQYF.

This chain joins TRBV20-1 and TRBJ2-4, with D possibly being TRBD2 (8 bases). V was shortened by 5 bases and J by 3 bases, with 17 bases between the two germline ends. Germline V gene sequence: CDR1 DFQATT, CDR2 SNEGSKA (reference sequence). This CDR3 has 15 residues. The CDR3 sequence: CSAPGGTEHKNIQYF. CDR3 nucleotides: TGCAGTGCTCCGGGGGGGACAGAACACAAAAACATTCAGTACTTC.

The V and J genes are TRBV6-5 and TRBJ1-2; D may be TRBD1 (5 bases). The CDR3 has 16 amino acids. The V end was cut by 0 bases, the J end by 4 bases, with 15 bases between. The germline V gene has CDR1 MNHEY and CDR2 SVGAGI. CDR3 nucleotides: TGTGCCAGCAGTTACTCGGGTCAACAGGTGGGCTATGGCTACACCTTC. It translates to CASSYSGQQVGYGYTF.

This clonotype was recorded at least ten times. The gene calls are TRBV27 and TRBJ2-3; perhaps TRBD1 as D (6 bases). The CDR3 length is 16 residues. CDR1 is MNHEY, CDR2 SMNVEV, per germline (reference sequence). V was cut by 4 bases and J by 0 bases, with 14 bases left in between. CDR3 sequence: CASSSQGITSTDTQYF. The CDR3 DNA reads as TGTGCCAGCAGTTCACAGGGAATTACTAGCACAGATACGCAGTATTTT.

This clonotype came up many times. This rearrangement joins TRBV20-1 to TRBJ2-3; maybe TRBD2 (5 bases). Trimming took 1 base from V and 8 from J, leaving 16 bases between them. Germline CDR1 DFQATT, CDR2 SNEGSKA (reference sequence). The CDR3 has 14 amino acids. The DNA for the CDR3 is TGCAGTGCTAGAGGTAGCCGGGGAATTACTACGCAGTATTTT. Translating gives CSARGSRGITTQYF.

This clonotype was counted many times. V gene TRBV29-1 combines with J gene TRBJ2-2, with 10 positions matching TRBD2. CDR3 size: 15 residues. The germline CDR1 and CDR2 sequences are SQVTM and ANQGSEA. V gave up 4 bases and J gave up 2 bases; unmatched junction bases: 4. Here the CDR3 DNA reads TGCAGCGTTGGCCCTAGCGGGGGAAACACCGGGGAGCTGTTTTTT. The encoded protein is CSVGPSGGNTGELFF.

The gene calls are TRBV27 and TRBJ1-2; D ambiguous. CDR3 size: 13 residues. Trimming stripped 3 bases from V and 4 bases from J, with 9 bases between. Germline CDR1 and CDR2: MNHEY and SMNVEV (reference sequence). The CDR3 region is CASSFGRSYGYTF. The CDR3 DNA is TGTGCCAGCAGTTTTGGACGGAGCTATGGCTACACCTTC.

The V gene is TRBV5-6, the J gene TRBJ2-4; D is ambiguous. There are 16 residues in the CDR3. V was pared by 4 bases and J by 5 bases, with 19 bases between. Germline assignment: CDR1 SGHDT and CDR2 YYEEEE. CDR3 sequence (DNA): TGTGCCAGCAGCGCCTCCCTGACTCCTGGGGAAAACATTCAGTACTTC. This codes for CASSASLTPGENIQYF. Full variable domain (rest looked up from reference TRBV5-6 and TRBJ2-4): DAGVTQSPTHLIKTRGQQVTLRCSPKSGHDTVSWYQQALGQGPQFIFQYYEEEERQRGNFPDRFSGHQFPNYSSELNVNALLLGDSALYLCASSASLTPGENIQYFGAGTRLSVL.

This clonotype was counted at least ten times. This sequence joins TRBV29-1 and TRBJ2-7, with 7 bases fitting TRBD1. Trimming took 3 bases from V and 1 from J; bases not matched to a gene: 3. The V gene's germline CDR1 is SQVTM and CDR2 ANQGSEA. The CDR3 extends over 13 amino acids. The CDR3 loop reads CSVEDRISYEQYF. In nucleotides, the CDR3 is TGCAGCGTTGAGGACAGGATTTCCTACGAGCAGTACTTC.

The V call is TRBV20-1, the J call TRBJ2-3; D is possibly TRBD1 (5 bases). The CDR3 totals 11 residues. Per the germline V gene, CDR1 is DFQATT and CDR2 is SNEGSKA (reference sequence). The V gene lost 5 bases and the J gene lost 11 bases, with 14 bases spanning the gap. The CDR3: CSAARGIKQYF. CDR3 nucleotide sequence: TGCAGTGCTGCAAGGGGCATCAAGCAGTATTTT.

This CDR3 is CASRKTGFLKQFF. CDR3 DNA sequence: TGTGCCAGCAGGAAAACAGGGTTTTTGAAGCAGTTCTTC. The chain uses TRBV28 and TRBJ2-1; D is perhaps TRBD1 (6 bases). The V end was cut by 6 bases, the J end by 11 bases, with 17 bases between. The CDR3 extends over 13 amino acids. In germline, CDR1 is MDHEN, CDR2 SYDVKM.